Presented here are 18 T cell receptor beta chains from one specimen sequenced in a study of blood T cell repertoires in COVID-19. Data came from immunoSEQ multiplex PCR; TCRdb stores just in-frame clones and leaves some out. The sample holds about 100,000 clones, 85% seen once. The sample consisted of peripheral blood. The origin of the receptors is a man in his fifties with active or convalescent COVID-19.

DNA of the CDR3: TGTGCCAGCTCACCTGGGACAGGTGAGGGTGAAAAACTGTTTTTT. Translation gives CASSPGTGEGEKLFF. This rearrangement joins TRBV18 to TRBJ1-4; 8 bases are a match to TRBD1. Germline lookup yields CDR1 KGHSH and CDR2 LQKENI. Trimming cost V 3 bases and J 7 bases; bases outside gene matches: 7. This CDR3 is 15 amino acids long. Drawing the rest from reference TRBV18 and TRBJ1-4, the complete variable domain is NAGVMQNPRHLVRRRGQEARLRCSPMKGHSHVYWYRQLPEEGLKFMVYLQKENIIDESGMPKERFSAEFPKEGPSILRIQQVVRGDSAAYFCASSPGTGEGEKLFFGSGTQLSVL.

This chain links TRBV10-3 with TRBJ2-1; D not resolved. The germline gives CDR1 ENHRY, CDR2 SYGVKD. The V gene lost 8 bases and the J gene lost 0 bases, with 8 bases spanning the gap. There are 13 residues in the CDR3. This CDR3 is CAIGPDSYNEQFF. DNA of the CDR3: TGTGCCATCGGGCCGGACTCCTACAATGAGCAGTTCTTC.

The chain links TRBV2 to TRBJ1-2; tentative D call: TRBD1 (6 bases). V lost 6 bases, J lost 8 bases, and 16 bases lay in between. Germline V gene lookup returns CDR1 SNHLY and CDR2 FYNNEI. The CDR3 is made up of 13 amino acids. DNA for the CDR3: TGTGCCAGCAGAGGGGGATGGACGGAAGGCTACACCTTC. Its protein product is CASRGGWTEGYTF.

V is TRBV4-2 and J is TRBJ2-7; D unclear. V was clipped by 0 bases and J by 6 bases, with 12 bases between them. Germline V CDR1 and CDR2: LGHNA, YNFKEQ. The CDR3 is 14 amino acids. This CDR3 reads CASSQDGLESEQYF. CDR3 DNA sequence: TGTGCCAGCAGCCAAGATGGTCTAGAGTCCGAGCAGTACTTC.

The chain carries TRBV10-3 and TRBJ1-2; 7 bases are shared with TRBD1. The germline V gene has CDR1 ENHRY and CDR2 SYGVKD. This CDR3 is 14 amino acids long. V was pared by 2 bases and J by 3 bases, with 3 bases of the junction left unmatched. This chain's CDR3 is CAISEGGTDYGYTF. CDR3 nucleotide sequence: TGTGCCATCAGTGAGGGGGGGACAGACTATGGCTACACCTTC.

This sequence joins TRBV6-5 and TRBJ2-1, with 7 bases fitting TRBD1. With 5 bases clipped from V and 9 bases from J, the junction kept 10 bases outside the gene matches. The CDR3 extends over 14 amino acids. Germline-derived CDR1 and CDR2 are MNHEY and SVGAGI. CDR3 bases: TGTGCCAGCAGTCGACAGGGATCCGTGACTGAGCAGTTCTTC. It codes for CASSRQGSVTEQFF.

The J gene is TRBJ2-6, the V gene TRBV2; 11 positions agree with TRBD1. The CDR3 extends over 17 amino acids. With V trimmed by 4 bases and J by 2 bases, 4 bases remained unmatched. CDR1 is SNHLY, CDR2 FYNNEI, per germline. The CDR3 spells CASSGGQGAAGANVLTF. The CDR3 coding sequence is TGTGCCAGCAGTGGTGGACAGGGGGCGGCTGGGGCCAACGTCCTGACTTTC.

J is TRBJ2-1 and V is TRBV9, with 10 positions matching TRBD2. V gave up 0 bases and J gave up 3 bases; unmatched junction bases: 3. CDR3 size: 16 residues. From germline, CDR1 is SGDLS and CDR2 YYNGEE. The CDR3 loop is CASSVDTSGVYNEQFF. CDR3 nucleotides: TGTGCCAGCAGCGTAGATACTAGCGGGGTCTACAATGAGCAGTTCTTC.

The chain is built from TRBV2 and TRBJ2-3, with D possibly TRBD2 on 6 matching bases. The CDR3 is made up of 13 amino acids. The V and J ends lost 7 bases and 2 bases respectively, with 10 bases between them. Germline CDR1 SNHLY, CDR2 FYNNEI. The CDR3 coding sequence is TGTGCCAGCACGGGGGAAACCACAGATACGCAGTATTTT. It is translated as CASTGETTDTQYF.

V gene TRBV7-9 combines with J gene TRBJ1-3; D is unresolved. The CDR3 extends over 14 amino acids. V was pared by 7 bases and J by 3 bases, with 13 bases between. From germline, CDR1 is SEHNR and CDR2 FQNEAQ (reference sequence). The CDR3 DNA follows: TGTGCCAGCACCCTCCCAGGAGGTGGAAACACCATATATTTT. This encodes CASTLPGGGNTIYF.

CDR3 sequence: CASTRSTPPYEQYF. CDR3 DNA sequence: TGTGCCAGCACCCGGTCAACCCCCCCCTACGAGCAGTACTTC. The V and J genes are TRBV21-1 and TRBJ2-7; no DNA check was done on the table's D call, TRBD2. TRBV21-1 is a pseudogene locus. The CDR3 sequence is 14 residues long.

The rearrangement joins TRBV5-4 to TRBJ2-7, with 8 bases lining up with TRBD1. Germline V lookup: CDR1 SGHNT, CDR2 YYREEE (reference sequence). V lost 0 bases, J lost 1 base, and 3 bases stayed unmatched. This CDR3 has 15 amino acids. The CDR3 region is CASSLGQGLSYEQYF. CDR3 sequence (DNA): TGTGCCAGCAGCTTGGGACAGGGGTTATCCTACGAGCAGTACTTC.

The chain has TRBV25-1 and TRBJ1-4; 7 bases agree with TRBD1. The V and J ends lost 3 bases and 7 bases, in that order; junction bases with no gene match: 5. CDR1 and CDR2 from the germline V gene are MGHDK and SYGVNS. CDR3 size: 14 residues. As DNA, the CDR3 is TGTGCCAGCAGTGAGTTAGGGGGCCGTGAAAAACTGTTTTTT. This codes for CASSELGGREKLFF.

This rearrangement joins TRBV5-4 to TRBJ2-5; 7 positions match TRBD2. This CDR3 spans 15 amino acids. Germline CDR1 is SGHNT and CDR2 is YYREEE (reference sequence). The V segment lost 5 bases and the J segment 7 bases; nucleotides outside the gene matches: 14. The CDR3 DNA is TGTGCCAGCAGTTGGGGGGACTACCTTAGGAGGACCCAGTACTTC. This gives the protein CASSWGDYLRRTQYF.

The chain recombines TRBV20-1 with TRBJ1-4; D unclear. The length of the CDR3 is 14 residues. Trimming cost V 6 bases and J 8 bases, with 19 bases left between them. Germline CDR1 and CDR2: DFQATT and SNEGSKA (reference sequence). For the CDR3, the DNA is TGCAGTGCAAGTGACACAGAGGGAGGAGAAAAACTGTTTTTT. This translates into CSASDTEGGEKLFF.

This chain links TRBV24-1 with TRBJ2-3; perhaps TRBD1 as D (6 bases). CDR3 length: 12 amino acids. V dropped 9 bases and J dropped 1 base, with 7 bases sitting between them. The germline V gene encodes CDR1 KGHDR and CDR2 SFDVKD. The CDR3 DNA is TGTGCCACCCGACAGGGCACAGATACGCAGTATTTT. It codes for CATRQGTDTQYF.

The CDR3 is CASSYQGVGQPQHF. CDR3 bases: TGTGCCAGCAGCTACCAGGGGGTGGGTCAGCCCCAGCATTTT. The chain is built from TRBV7-2 and TRBJ1-5; 7 bases line up with TRBD1. The CDR3 covers 14 residues. The trim removed 4 bases at V and 6 bases at J, leaving 6 bases unmatched. CDR1 is SGHTA, CDR2 FQGNSA, per germline.

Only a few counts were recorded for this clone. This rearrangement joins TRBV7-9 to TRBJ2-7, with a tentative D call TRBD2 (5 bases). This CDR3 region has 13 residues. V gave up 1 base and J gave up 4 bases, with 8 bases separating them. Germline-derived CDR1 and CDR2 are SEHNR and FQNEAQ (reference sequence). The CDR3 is CASSLGGDYEQYF. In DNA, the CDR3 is TGTGCCAGCAGCTTAGGGGGAGATTACGAGCAGTACTTC. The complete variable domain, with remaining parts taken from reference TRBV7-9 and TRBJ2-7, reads DTGVSQNPRHKITKRGQNVTFRCDPISEHNRLYWYRQTLGQGPEFLTYFQNEAQLEKSRLLSDRFSAERPKGSFSTLEIQRTEQGDSAMYLCASSLGGDYEQYFGPGTRLTVT.